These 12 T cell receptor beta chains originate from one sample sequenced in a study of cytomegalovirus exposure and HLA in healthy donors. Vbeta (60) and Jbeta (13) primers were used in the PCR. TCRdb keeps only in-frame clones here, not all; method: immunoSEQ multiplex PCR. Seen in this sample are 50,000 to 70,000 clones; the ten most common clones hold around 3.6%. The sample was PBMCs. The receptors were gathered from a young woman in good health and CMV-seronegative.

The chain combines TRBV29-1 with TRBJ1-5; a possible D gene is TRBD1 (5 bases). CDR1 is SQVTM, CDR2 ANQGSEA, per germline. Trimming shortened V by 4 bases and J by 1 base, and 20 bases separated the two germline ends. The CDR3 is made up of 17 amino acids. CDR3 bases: TGCAGCGTTGTAGGGGAATTACGGAAACTAAGCAATCAGCCCCAGCATTTT. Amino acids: CSVVGELRKLSNQPQHF. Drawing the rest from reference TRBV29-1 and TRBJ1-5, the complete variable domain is SAVISQKPSRDICQRGTSLTIQCQVDSQVTMMFWYRQQPGQSLTLIATANQGSEATYESGFVIDKFPISRPNLTFSTLTVSNMSPEDSSIYLCSVVGELRKLSNQPQHFGDGTRLSIL.

The CDR3 spells CASSPNSGAQETQYF. The CDR3 nucleotides read TGTGCCAGCAGCCCAAACTCAGGGGCCCAGGAGACCCAGTACTTC. The chain couples TRBV7-2 to TRBJ2-5; weak D call: TRBD1 (6 bases). The ends were cut back, 5 bases at V and 5 bases at J, with 18 bases in the middle. Germline CDR1 is SGHTA and CDR2 is FQGNSA. The CDR3 is 15 amino acids.

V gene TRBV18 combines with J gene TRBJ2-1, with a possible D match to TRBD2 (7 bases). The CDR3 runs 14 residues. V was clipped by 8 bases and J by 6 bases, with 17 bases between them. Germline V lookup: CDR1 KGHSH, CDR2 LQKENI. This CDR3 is CASTTRGGVNEQFF. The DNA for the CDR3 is TGTGCCAGCACGACCCGAGGGGGGGTCAATGAGCAGTTCTTC.

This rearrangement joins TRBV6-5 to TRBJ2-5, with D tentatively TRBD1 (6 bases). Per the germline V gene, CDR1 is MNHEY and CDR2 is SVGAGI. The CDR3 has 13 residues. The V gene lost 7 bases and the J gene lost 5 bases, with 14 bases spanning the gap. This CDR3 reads CASTQGLYETQYF. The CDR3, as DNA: TGTGCCAGCACCCAGGGGCTGTATGAGACCCAGTACTTC.

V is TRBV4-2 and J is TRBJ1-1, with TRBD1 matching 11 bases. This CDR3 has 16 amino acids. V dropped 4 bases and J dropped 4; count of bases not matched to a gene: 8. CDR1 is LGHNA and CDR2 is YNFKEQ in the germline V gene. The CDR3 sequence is CASSPGTGGSSTEAFF. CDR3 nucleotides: TGTGCCAGCAGCCCCGGGACAGGGGGTTCTTCCACTGAAGCTTTCTTT.

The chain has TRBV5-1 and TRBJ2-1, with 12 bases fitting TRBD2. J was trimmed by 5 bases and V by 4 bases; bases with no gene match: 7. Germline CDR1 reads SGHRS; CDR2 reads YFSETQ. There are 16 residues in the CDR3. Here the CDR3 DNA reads TGCGCCAGCAGCCCCTGGACTAGCGGGGAGAACAATGAGCAGTTCTTC. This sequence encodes CASSPWTSGENNEQFF.

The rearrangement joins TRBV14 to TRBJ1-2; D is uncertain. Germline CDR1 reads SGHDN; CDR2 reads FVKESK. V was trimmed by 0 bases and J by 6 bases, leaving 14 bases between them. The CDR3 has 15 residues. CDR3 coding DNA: TGTGCCAGCAGCCAAGATAGGCGGGTGAGGGATGGCTACACCTTC. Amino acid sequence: CASSQDRRVRDGYTF.

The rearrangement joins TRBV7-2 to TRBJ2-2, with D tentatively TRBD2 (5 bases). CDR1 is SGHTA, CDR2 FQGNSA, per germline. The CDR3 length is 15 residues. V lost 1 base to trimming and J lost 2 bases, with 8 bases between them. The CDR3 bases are TGTGCCAGCAGCTTAGGAGGGTATAACACCGGGGAGCTGTTTTTT. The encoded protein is CASSLGGYNTGELFF. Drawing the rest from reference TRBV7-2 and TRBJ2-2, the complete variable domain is GAGVSQSPSNKVTEKGKDVELRCDPISGHTALYWYRQSLGQGLEFLIYFQGNSAPDKSGLPSDRFSAERTGGSVSTLTIQRTQQEDSAVYLCASSLGGYNTGELFFGEGSRLTVL.

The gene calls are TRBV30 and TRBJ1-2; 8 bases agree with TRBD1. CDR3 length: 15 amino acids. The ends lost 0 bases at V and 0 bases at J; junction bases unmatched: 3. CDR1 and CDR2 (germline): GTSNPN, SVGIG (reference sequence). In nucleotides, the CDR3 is TGTGCCTGGAGTGTAGGACAGGGTTCTAACTATGGCTACACCTTC. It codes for CAWSVGQGSNYGYTF.

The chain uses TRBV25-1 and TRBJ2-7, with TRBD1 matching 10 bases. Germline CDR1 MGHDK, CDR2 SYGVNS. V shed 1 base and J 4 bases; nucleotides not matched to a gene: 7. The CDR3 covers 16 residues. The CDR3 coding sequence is TGTGCCAGCAGTGAATCCGGGGACAGGGGAGGGTACGAGCAGTACTTC. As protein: CASSESGDRGGYEQYF.

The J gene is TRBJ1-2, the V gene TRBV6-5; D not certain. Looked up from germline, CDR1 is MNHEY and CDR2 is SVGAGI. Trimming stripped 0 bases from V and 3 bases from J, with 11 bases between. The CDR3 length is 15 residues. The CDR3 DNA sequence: TGTGCCAGCAGTTACTCGGAGCCACTGCACTATGGCTACACCTTC. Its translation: CASSYSEPLHYGYTF.

The CDR3 coding sequence is TGCGCCAGCAGCGTTGACAGCCCCCCGTCGGGTGGCTACACCTTC. Translated: CASSVDSPPSGGYTF. This chain uses TRBV5-1 with TRBJ1-2; weak D call: TRBD1 (5 bases). CDR3 length: 15 amino acids. Germline CDR1 SGHRS, CDR2 YFSETQ. The V end was cut by 4 bases, the J end by 7 bases, with 20 bases between.